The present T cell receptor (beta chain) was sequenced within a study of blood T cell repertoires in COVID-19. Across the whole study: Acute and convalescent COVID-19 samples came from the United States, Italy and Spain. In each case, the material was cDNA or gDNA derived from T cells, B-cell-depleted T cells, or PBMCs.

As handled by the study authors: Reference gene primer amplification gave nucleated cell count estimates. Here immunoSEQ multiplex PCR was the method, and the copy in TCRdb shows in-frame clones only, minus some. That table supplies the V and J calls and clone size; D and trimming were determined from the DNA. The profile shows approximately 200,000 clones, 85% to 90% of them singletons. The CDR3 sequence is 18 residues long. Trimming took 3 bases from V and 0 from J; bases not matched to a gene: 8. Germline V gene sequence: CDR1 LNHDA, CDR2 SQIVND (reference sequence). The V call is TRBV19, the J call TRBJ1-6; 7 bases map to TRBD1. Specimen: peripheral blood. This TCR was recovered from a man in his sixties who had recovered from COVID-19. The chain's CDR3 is CASSMMDRSSSYNSPLHF. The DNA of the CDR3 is TGTGCCAGTAGTATGATGGACAGGTCGAGCTCCTATAATTCACCCCTCCACTTT. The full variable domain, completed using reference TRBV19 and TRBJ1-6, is DGGITQSPKYLFRKEGQNVTLSCEQNLNHDAMYWYRQDPGQGLRLIYYSQIVNDFQKGDIAEGYSVSREKKESFPLTVTSAQKNPTAFYLCASSMMDRSSSYNSPLHFGNGTRLTVT.